These 18 T cell receptor beta chains share one sample of origin, sequenced in a study of HIV-infected patients and healthy controls. Using its own MiXCR run on the 5' RACE reads, TCRdb lists one record per CDR3 protein. The sample carries 15,000 to 20,000 distinct CDR3 sequences, approximately 16% recorded once. Input material: CD8+ T cells from blood. The origin of the receptors is a human donor in good health.

This clonotype was observed at least ten times. V and J are TRBV6-2 or TRBV6-3 and TRBJ2-1; D not resolved. The CDR3 consists of 12 residues. V dropped 6 bases and J dropped 4 bases, with 7 bases sitting between them. Per germline, CDR1 MNHEY and CDR2 SVGEGT. CDR3 in amino acids: CASRDLYNEQFF. The CDR3 coding sequence is TGTGCCAGCAGGGACCTTTACAATGAGCAGTTCTTC.

This clonotype was counted between two and nine times. The chain joins TRBV12-3 or TRBV12-4 to TRBJ2-5; 7 nucleotides line up with TRBD2. This CDR3 has 14 amino acids. J was trimmed by 5 bases and V by 2 bases; bases with no gene match: 5. In DNA form, the CDR3 reads TGTGCCAGCAGTTTACGGCGGGAGCGCGAGACCCAGTACTTC. Its protein product is CASSLRRERETQYF.

This clonotype showed up many times. The chain has TRBV20-1 and TRBJ1-1, with unresolved D. The CDR3 length is 14 residues. The germline V gene encodes CDR1 DFQATT and CDR2 SNEGSKA (reference sequence). Between the trimmed V and J ends, which lost 0 bases and 10 bases, there was a span of 18 bases. The CDR3 DNA follows: TGCAGTGCTAGAGATCTCGGACGGGCCTGGGGAGCTTTCTTT. Translated, it gives CSARDLGRAWGAFF.

This rearrangement joins TRBV7-9 to TRBJ2-6; unclear D gene. The ends were cut back, 2 bases at V and 3 bases at J, with 8 bases in the middle. The CDR3 contains 15 residues. Looked up from germline, CDR1 is SEHNR and CDR2 is FQNEAQ (reference sequence). This chain's CDR3 is CASSLSSYGANVLTF. The CDR3 bases are TGTGCCAGCAGCTTATCGAGTTATGGGGCCAACGTCCTGACTTTC. Full variable domain (missing parts from reference TRBV7-9 and TRBJ2-6): DTGVSQNPRHKITKRGQNVTFRCDPISEHNRLYWYRQTLGQGPEFLTYFQNEAQLEKSRLLSDRFSAERPKGSFSTLEIQRTEQGDSAMYLCASSLSSYGANVLTFGAGSRLTVL.

Many counts were recorded for this clonotype. This rearrangement joins TRBV6-2 or TRBV6-3 to TRBJ1-1, with 8 bases that match TRBD1. V lost 9 bases and J lost 3; bases outside the gene matches: 3. This CDR3 region has 12 residues. CDR1 is MNHEY and CDR2 is SVGEGT in the germline V gene. The CDR3 is CARDRADTEAFF. The CDR3 coding sequence is TGTGCCAGGGACAGGGCAGACACTGAAGCTTTCTTT.

The chain recombines TRBV27 with TRBJ2-4, with TRBD2 matching over 10 bases. The CDR3 spans 15 residues. V gave up 2 bases and J gave up 9 bases; unmatched junction bases: 7. From germline, CDR1 is MNHEY and CDR2 SMNVEV (reference sequence). In nucleotides, the CDR3 is TGTGCCAGCAGTTTAGGCGCTAGCGGGAGCCTCATTCAGTACTTC. This codes for CASSLGASGSLIQYF.

The V call is TRBV7-9, the J call TRBJ2-1; D is unclear. The CDR3 spans 13 residues. Trimming shortened V by 5 bases and J by 8 bases, and 13 bases separated the two germline ends. Germline-derived CDR1 and CDR2 are SEHNR and FQNEAQ (reference sequence). CDR3 loop: CASSPTTLYEQFF. CDR3 DNA sequence: TGTGCCAGCAGCCCCACCACCCTCTATGAGCAGTTCTTC.

This clonotype occurred many times. The chain joins TRBV20-1 to TRBJ2-2, with 7 nucleotides matching TRBD2. The CDR3 is 15 residues long. The V gene end was trimmed by 1 base and the J gene end by 5 bases; junction bases not matched to a gene: 7. Germline CDR1 and CDR2: DFQATT and SNEGSKA (reference sequence). The CDR3 spells CSARAPGLVTGELFF. The CDR3 DNA follows: TGCAGTGCTAGAGCTCCAGGACTAGTGACCGGGGAGCTGTTTTTT.

This clonotype was seen ten or more times. The chain is built from TRBV27 and TRBJ2-2; D is uncertain. CDR3 length equals 12 residues. V was shortened by 7 bases and J by 5 bases, with 8 bases between the two germline ends. CDR1 and CDR2 from the germline V gene are MNHEY and SMNVEV (reference sequence). The CDR3 sequence is CASNGRTGELFF. As DNA, the CDR3 is TGTGCCAGCAATGGACGGACCGGGGAGCTGTTTTTT.

The rearrangement uses TRBV12-3 or TRBV12-4 and TRBJ2-7; a weak D match, TRBD2 (6 bases). The CDR3 spans 16 residues. V shed 0 bases and J shed 2 bases, with 14 bases lying between them. CDR3 protein: CASSLATGTLAYEQYF. As DNA, the CDR3 is TGTGCCAGCAGTTTAGCCACCGGGACTCTTGCCTACGAGCAGTACTTC.

There are many counts of this clonotype. V gene TRBV6-1 combines with J gene TRBJ1-2; D is undetermined. CDR1 and CDR2 from the germline V gene are MNHNS and SASEGT. Trimming removed 8 bases at V and 3 bases at J, with 16 bases between. This CDR3 region has 14 residues. CDR3 protein: CASPSRSGYYGYTF. In nucleotides, the CDR3 is TGTGCCAGCCCTTCGAGATCCGGGTACTATGGCTACACCTTC.

V is TRBV20-1 and J is TRBJ2-1; possibly TRBD2 for D (6 bases). The germline gives CDR1 DFQATT, CDR2 SNEGSKA (reference sequence). V was clipped by 6 bases and J by 2 bases, with 14 bases between them. The CDR3 is 14 amino acids. The CDR3 spells CSARLGRTYNEQFF. As DNA, the CDR3 is TGCAGTGCCCGTTTGGGGAGGACCTACAATGAGCAGTTCTTC.

Many counts were recorded for this clonotype. The chain links TRBV28 to TRBJ2-5; a weak D match, TRBD2 (5 bases). This CDR3 comprises 12 residues. Germline CDR1 is MDHEN and CDR2 is SYDVKM. With 6 bases removed from V and 7 bases from J, the gap between germline ends came to 12 bases. The chain's CDR3 is CASRWSAGTQYF. The CDR3 nucleotides read TGTGCCAGCAGGTGGTCCGCGGGGACCCAGTACTTC.

Only a few counts were recorded for this clonotype. The V gene is TRBV7-9, the J gene TRBJ2-1; 10 nucleotides agree with TRBD2. The germline CDR1 and CDR2 sequences are SEHNR and FQNEAQ (reference sequence). Unmatched junction bases numbered 5, after V lost 2 bases and J lost 7 bases. This CDR3 spans 15 amino acids. The CDR3 DNA follows: TGTGCCAGCAGCTTAATCCTAGCGGGAGATAATGAGCAGTTCTTC. This translates into CASSLILAGDNEQFF. The full variable domain, with the rest looked up from reference TRBV7-9 and TRBJ2-1, is DTGVSQNPRHKITKRGQNVTFRCDPISEHNRLYWYRQTLGQGPEFLTYFQNEAQLEKSRLLSDRFSAERPKGSFSTLEIQRTEQGDSAMYLCASSLILAGDNEQFFGPGTRLTVL.

This clonotype showed up many times. V is TRBV12-3 or TRBV12-4 and J is TRBJ2-5; D is ambiguous. Deletions cut 3 bases from V and 2 bases from J, with 16 bases between. The CDR3 is 16 amino acids. The CDR3 region is CASSLSLGSAQETQYF. The CDR3 DNA follows: TGTGCCAGCAGTTTGTCTCTAGGGTCAGCGCAAGAGACCCAGTACTTC.

The V gene is TRBV12-3 or TRBV12-4, the J gene TRBJ2-7; 12 nucleotides agree with TRBD2. V trimming: 6 bases; J trimming: 5 bases; junction bases outside the gene matches: 2. The CDR3 runs to 13 residues. The CDR3 spells CASSWTSGDEQYF. CDR3 nucleotides: TGTGCCAGCAGCTGGACTAGCGGGGACGAGCAGTACTTC.

This clonotype was seen repeatedly, ten times or more. The chain links TRBV4-3 to TRBJ2-3; 9 bases fit TRBD2. There are 16 residues in the CDR3. V lost 3 bases, J lost 2 bases, and 6 bases stayed unmatched. Germline V CDR1 and CDR2: LGHNA, YSLEER. The CDR3 here is CASSQGVAGDTDTQYF. The CDR3 DNA reads TGCGCCAGCAGCCAGGGAGTAGCGGGGGACACAGATACGCAGTATTTT.

This clonotype was picked up many times. This chain uses TRBV6-1 with TRBJ1-4; 8 bases are a match to TRBD1. The J segment lost 4 bases and the V segment lost 2 bases, leaving 6 bases of the junction unmatched. The CDR3 covers 16 residues. CDR1 MNHNS and CDR2 SASEGT come from the germline V gene. CDR3 DNA sequence: TGTGCCAGCAGTGAACCGGCGACAGGGGTTAATGAAAAACTGTTTTTT. Translating it yields CASSEPATGVNEKLFF.